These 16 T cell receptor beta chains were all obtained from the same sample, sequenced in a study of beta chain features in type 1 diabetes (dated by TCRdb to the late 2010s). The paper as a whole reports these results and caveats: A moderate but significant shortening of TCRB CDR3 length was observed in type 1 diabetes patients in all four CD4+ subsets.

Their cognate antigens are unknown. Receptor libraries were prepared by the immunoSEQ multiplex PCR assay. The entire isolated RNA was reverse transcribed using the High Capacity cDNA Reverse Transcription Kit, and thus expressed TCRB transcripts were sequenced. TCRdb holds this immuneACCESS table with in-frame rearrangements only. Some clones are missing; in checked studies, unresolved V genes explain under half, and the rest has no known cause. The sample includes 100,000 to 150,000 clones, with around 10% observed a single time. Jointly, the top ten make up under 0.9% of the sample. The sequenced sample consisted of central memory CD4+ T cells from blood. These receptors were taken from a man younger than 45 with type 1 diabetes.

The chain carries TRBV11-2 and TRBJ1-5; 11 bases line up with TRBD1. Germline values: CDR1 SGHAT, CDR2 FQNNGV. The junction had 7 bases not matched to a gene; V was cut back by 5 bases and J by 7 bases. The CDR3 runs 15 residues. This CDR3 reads CASSAGTGGGQPQHF. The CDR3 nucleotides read TGTGCCAGCAGCGCCGGGACAGGGGGAGGGCAGCCCCAGCATTTT.

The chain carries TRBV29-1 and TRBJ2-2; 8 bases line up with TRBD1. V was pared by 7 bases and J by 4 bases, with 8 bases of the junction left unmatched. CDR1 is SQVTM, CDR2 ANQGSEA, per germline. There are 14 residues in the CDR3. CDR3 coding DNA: TGCAGCGGCGCCCCAGGGGGCGGCACCGGGGAGCTGTTTTTT. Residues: CSGAPGGGTGELFF.

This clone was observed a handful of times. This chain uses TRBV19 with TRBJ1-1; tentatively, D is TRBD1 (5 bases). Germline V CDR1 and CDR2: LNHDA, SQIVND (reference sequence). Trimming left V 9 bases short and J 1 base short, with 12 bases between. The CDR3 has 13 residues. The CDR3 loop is CASLGRENTEAFF. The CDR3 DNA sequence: TGTGCCAGCCTCGGCAGGGAGAACACTGAAGCTTTCTTT.

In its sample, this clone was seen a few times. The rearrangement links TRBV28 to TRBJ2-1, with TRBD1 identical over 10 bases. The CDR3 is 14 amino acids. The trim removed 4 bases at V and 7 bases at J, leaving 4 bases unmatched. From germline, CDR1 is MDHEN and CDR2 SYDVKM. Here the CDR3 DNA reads TGTGCCAGCAGTTCGGGACAGGGGTGGAATGAGCAGTTCTTC. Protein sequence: CASSSGQGWNEQFF.

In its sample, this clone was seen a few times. As DNA, the CDR3 is TGTGCCAGCAGCTTCTTGCGGGGGCCCGCTTACAATGAGCAGTTCTTC. Translated, it gives CASSFLRGPAYNEQFF. J is TRBJ2-1 and V is TRBV7-9; TRBD2 is a possible D gene (7 bases). Trimming stripped 3 bases from V and 4 bases from J, with 16 bases between. CDR3 length equals 16 residues. Germline-derived CDR1 and CDR2 are SEHNR and FQNEAQ (reference sequence).

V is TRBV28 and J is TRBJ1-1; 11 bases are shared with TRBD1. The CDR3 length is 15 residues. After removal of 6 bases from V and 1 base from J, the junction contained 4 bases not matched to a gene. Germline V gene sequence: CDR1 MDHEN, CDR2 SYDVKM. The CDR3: CASSPGQGGNTEAFF. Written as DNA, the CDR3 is TGTGCCAGCAGCCCGGGACAGGGGGGGAACACTGAAGCTTTCTTT.

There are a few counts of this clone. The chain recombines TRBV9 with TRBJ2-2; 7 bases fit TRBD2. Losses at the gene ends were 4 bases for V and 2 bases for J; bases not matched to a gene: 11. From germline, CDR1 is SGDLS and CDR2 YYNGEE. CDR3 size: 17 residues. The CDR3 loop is CASSTTGLSPNTGELFF. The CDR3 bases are TGTGCCAGCAGCACCACGGGACTATCTCCAAACACCGGGGAGCTGTTTTTT.

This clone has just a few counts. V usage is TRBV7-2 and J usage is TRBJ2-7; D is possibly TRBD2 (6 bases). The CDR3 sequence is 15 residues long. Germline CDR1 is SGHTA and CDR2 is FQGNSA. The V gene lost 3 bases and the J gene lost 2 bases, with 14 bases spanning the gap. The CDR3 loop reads CASSFVERAPYEQYF. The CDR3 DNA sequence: TGTGCCAGCAGCTTCGTTGAGCGGGCCCCCTACGAGCAGTACTTC. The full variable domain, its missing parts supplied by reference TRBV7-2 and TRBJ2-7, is GAGVSQSPSNKVTEKGKDVELRCDPISGHTALYWYRQSLGQGLEFLIYFQGNSAPDKSGLPSDRFSAERTGGSVSTLTIQRTQQEDSAVYLCASSFVERAPYEQYFGPGTRLTVT.

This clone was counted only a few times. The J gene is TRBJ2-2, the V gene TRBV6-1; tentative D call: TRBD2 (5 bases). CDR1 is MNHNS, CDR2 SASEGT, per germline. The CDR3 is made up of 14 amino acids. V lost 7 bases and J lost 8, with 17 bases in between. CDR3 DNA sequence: TGTGCCAGCAAGCTACTAGTGGGGAGTGGGGAGCTGTTTTTT. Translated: CASKLLVGSGELFF.

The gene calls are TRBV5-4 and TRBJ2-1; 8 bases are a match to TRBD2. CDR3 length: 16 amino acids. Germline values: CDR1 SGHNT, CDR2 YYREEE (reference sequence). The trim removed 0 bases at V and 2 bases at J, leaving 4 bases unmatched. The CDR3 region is CASSLGGSGTYNEQFF. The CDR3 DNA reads TGTGCCAGCAGCTTGGGTGGTAGCGGGACCTACAATGAGCAGTTCTTC.

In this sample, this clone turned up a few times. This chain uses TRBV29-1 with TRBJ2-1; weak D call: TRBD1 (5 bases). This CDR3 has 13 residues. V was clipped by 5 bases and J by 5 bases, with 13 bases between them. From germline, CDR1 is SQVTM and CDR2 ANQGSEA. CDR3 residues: CSVHVGQDNEQFF. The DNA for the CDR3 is TGCAGCGTTCACGTGGGGCAGGACAATGAGCAGTTCTTC.

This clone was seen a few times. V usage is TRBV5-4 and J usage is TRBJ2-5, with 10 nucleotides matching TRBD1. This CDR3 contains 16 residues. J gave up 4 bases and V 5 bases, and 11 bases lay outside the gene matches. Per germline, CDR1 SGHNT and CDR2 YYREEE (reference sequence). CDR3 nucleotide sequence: TGTGCCAGCAGTAAAGACCTGGGACAGGGGAGAGAGACCCAGTACTTC. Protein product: CASSKDLGQGRETQYF.

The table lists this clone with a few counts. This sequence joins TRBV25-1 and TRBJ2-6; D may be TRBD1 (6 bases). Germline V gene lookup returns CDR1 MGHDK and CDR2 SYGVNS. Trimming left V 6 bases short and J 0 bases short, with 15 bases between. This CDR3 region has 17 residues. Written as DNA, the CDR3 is TGTGCCAGCAGCCAACAGGGTTGGTCCTCTGGGGCCAACGTCCTGACTTTC. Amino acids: CASSQQGWSSGANVLTF.

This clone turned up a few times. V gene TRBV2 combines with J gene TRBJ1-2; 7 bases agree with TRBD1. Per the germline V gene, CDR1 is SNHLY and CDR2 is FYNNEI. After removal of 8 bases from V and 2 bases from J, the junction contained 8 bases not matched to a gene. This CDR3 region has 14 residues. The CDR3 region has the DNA TGTGCCAGCGTTCCGGACAGGTGGAACTATGGCTACACCTTC. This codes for CASVPDRWNYGYTF. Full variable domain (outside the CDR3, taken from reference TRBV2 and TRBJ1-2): EPEVTQTPSHQVTQMGQEVILRCVPISNHLYFYWYRQILGQKVEFLVSFYNNEISEKSEIFDDQFSVERPDGSNFTLKIRSTKLEDSAMYFCASVPDRWNYGYTFGSGTRLTVV.

The CDR3 DNA reads TGTGCCAGCAGAGGACAAGGTTCACCCCTCCACTTT. Protein sequence: CASRGQGSPLHF. The chain is built from TRBV6-6 and TRBJ1-6, with a weak D call TRBD1 (5 bases). The CDR3 loop spans 12 amino acids. V dropped 6 bases and J dropped 9 bases, with 9 bases sitting between them. Germline V gives CDR1 MNHNY, CDR2 SVGAGI (reference sequence).

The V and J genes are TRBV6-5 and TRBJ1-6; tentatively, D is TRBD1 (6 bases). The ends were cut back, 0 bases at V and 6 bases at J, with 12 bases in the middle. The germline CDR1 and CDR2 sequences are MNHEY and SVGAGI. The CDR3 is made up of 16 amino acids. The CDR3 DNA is TGTGCCAGCAGTTACTCAGCCCAGGGGCCTAATTCACCCCTCCACTTT. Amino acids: CASSYSAQGPNSPLHF.